The 24 T cell receptor beta chains presented below share a single source sample, sequenced in a study of blood T cell repertoires in COVID-19. Clones were read by immunoSEQ multiplex PCR, and TCRdb kept only the in-frame ones, dropping some. In the table there are around 400,000 clones, approximately 87% of which are singletons. Sequencing was done on a sample of peripheral blood. All receptors come from a woman between 55 and 75 years old with COVID-19, enrolled during active disease.

The chain couples TRBV18 to TRBJ2-7; 10 bases align to TRBD2. Trimming removed 6 bases from V and 4 bases from J; junction bases left unmatched: 9. Germline loops: CDR1 KGHSH, CDR2 LQKENI. This CDR3 has 15 residues. CDR3 bases: TGTGCCAGCTCTCAAACTAGCGGGGCTGCTTACGAGCAGTACTTC. Residues: CASSQTSGAAYEQYF.

The chain employs TRBV3-1 (or the pseudogene TRBV3-2) and TRBJ1-1; 7 bases align to TRBD1. This CDR3 comprises 16 residues. Germline CDR1 is LGHDT and CDR2 is YNNKEL (reference sequence). V dropped 1 base and J dropped 10; count of bases not matched to a gene: 15. CDR3 DNA: TGTGCCAGCAGCCAAGTTGCAGGGGGAAACCCTAGTGGAGCTTTCTTT. Protein product: CASSQVAGGNPSGAFF.

J is TRBJ1-6 and V is TRBV19; D is unclear. The germline V gene encodes CDR1 LNHDA and CDR2 SQIVND (reference sequence). The V end was cut by 5 bases, the J end by 8 bases, with 13 bases between. This CDR3 has 14 residues. The CDR3, as DNA: TGTGCCAGTAGTCGGGCGGGAGCGGATTCACCCCTCCACTTT. Translating it yields CASSRAGADSPLHF.

This rearrangement joins TRBV12-5 to TRBJ2-2; no firm D call. The CDR3 length is 12 residues. Trimming pared 7 bases from V and 6 bases from J, leaving 9 bases between. The germline V gene has CDR1 LGHNT and CDR2 FRNRAP. The CDR3 is CASDHGPGELFF. The CDR3 DNA is TGTGCTAGTGACCACGGTCCCGGGGAGCTGTTTTTT. Supplemented by reference TRBV12-5 and TRBJ2-2, the full variable domain reads DARVTQTPRHKVTEMGQEVTMRCQPILGHNTVFWYRQTMMQGLELLAYFRNRAPLDDSGMPKDRFSAEMPDATLATLKIQPSEPRDSAVYFCASDHGPGELFFGEGSRLTVL.

The genes are TRBV4-2 and TRBJ1-3; no clear D. The CDR3 contains 16 residues. Germline CDR1 LGHNA, CDR2 YNFKEQ. V lost 2 bases and J 0 bases, leaving 11 bases between the germline ends. The CDR3 sequence is CASSQPDGSSGNTIYF. The CDR3 DNA sequence: TGTGCCAGCAGCCAACCGGACGGGAGCTCTGGAAACACCATATATTTT.

This chain connects TRBV9 to TRBJ2-7; D possibly corresponds to TRBD2 (7 bases). Deletions cut 3 bases from V and 4 bases from J, with 17 bases between. The CDR3 contains 15 residues. CDR1 is SGDLS, CDR2 YYNGEE, per germline. CDR3 sequence: CASSAGGQGGYEQYF. The CDR3 DNA is TGTGCCAGCAGCGCCGGGGGGCAGGGTGGGTACGAGCAGTACTTC. The entire variable domain, with the rest obtained from reference TRBV9 and TRBJ2-7, is as follows: DSGVTQTPKHLITATGQRVTLRCSPRSGDLSVYWYQQSLDQGLQFLIQYYNGEERAKGNILERFSAQQFPDLHSELNLSSLELGDSALYFCASSAGGQGGYEQYFGPGTRLTVT.

This rearrangement joins TRBV2 to TRBJ1-4, with a tentative D call TRBD1 (5 bases). V was clipped by 2 bases and J by 7 bases, with 14 bases between them. There are 15 residues in the CDR3. Germline V lookup: CDR1 SNHLY, CDR2 FYNNEI. In DNA form, the CDR3 reads TGTGCCAGCAGTGAACAGGGTTTCATCGGTGAAAAACTGTTTTTT. Residues: CASSEQGFIGEKLFF.

This clone occurred once. This chain uses TRBV11-2 with TRBJ1-4; a possible D gene is TRBD1 (5 bases). Trimming stripped 5 bases from V and 3 bases from J, with 22 bases between. Germline V gene sequence: CDR1 SGHAT, CDR2 FQNNGV. The CDR3 spans 18 residues. The CDR3, as DNA: TGTGCCAGCAGCACGCGACAGTTTTCATCCCAAGCTAATGAAAAACTGTTTTTT. Translation gives CASSTRQFSSQANEKLFF.

The chain carries TRBV28 and TRBJ1-1; D remains unclear. CDR1 MDHEN and CDR2 SYDVKM come from the germline V gene. V lost 4 bases and J lost 6, with 18 bases in between. This CDR3 comprises 15 residues. The CDR3 reads CASSSGPRVVPEAFF. CDR3 DNA: TGTGCCAGCAGTTCTGGGCCGAGGGTGGTTCCTGAAGCTTTCTTT.

The CDR3 sequence: CASSSRDTVSYEQYF. The DNA for the CDR3 is TGTGCCAGCAGTTCCCGGGACACCGTCTCCTACGAGCAGTACTTC. The rearrangement uses TRBV28 and TRBJ2-7; TRBD1 is a possible D gene (6 bases). Germline CDR1 and CDR2: MDHEN and SYDVKM. This CDR3 comprises 15 residues. V lost 4 bases to trimming and J lost 0 bases, with 13 bases between them.

CDR3 coding DNA: TGTGCCAGCTCACCAGACAGGACCATGGGCTACACCTTC. Protein product: CASSPDRTMGYTF. The rearrangement links TRBV18 to TRBJ1-2; D is perhaps TRBD1 (6 bases). The CDR3 is made up of 13 amino acids. Trimming cost V 2 bases and J 8 bases, with 12 bases left between them. The germline CDR1 and CDR2 sequences are KGHSH and LQKENI.

This chain joins TRBV29-1 and TRBJ1-2; 9 bases match TRBD1. CDR3 size: 13 residues. V dropped 4 bases and J dropped 8; count of bases not matched to a gene: 8. Germline CDR1 is SQVTM and CDR2 is ANQGSEA. The CDR3 DNA sequence: TGCAGCGTTGTACAACAGGGGGCGGAAGGCTACACCTTC. Translating it yields CSVVQQGAEGYTF. The variable domain in full, with the rest retrieved from reference TRBV29-1 and TRBJ1-2, is SAVISQKPSRDICQRGTSLTIQCQVDSQVTMMFWYRQQPGQSLTLIATANQGSEATYESGFVIDKFPISRPNLTFSTLTVSNMSPEDSSIYLCSVVQQGAEGYTFGSGTRLTVV.

The CDR3 loop reads CASRSTMGQYNSPLHF. In DNA form, the CDR3 reads TGTGCCAGTAGATCGACCATGGGACAGTATAATTCACCCCTCCACTTT. The chain employs TRBV19 and TRBJ1-6; 7 nucleotides line up with TRBD1. V shed 6 bases, J shed 4 bases, and the junction held 9 bases outside the gene matches. Germline V gene data show CDR1 as LNHDA and CDR2 as SQIVND (reference sequence). This CDR3 has 16 amino acids.

V and J are TRBV5-1 and TRBJ2-3; 8 bases map to TRBD1. Germline CDR1 reads SGHRS; CDR2 reads YFSETQ. V lost 2 bases, J lost 4 bases, and 6 bases stayed unmatched. This CDR3 contains 15 residues. CDR3 residues: CASSLRTGLSDTQYF. CDR3 DNA: TGCGCCAGCAGCTTAAGGACAGGGTTATCAGATACGCAGTATTTT.

This chain uses TRBV11-2 with TRBJ1-2, with D possibly matching TRBD1 (6 bases). Germline V gene data show CDR1 as SGHAT and CDR2 as FQNNGV. Between the trimmed V and J ends, which lost 2 bases and 7 bases, there was a span of 14 bases. The CDR3 runs to 14 residues. The CDR3 region is CASSLWGGGSGYTF. CDR3 sequence (DNA): TGTGCCAGCAGCTTATGGGGGGGCGGCTCTGGCTACACCTTC.

The chain employs TRBV28 and TRBJ1-2, with D perhaps TRBD1 (5 bases). Germline CDR1 reads MDHEN; CDR2 reads SYDVKM. The CDR3 length is 15 residues. V lost 6 bases and J 4 bases, leaving 18 bases between the germline ends. CDR3: CASRAQLGGGYGYTF. DNA for the CDR3: TGTGCCAGCAGGGCCCAGTTGGGCGGGGGCTATGGCTACACCTTC.

CDR3 bases: TGCGCCAGCAGCCAACGAAGCGCAGATACGCAGTATTTT. Translating gives CASSQRSADTQYF. The chain has TRBV5-1 and TRBJ2-3; D is undetermined. The CDR3 length is 13 residues. Germline V gives CDR1 SGHRS, CDR2 YFSETQ. Trimming left V 4 bases short and J 4 bases short, with 10 bases between.

V usage is TRBV5-4 and J usage is TRBJ2-6; 7 bases agree with TRBD1. This CDR3 comprises 16 residues. Unmatched junction bases numbered 6, after V lost 3 bases and J lost 3 bases. CDR1 and CDR2 (germline): SGHNT, YYREEE (reference sequence). For the CDR3, the DNA is TGTGCCAGCAGCTCAGGGGGTGGGTATGGGGCCAACGTCCTGACTTTC. Its translation: CASSSGGGYGANVLTF. Full variable domain (missing parts from reference TRBV5-4 and TRBJ2-6): ETGVTQSPTHLIKTRGQQVTLRCSSQSGHNTVSWYQQALGQGPQFIFQYYREEENGRGNFPPRFSGLQFPNYSSELNVNALELDDSALYLCASSSGGGYGANVLTFGAGSRLTVL.

The CDR3 DNA reads TGTGCCAGCAGTGAACAGGGGCTCAATCAGCCCCAGCATTTT. It yields the protein CASSEQGLNQPQHF. The chain links TRBV6-1 to TRBJ1-5, with D perhaps TRBD1 (6 bases). V shed 2 bases and J shed 3 bases, with 8 bases lying between them. Germline CDR1 and CDR2: MNHNS and SASEGT. This CDR3 contains 14 residues.

The V call is TRBV19, the J call TRBJ1-1; D is perhaps TRBD1 (5 bases). The ends were cut back, 3 bases at V and 2 bases at J, with 13 bases in the middle. The CDR3 runs 15 residues. Germline CDR1 reads LNHDA; CDR2 reads SQIVND (reference sequence). CDR3 region: CASSISGGVNTEAFF. The CDR3 nucleotides are TGTGCCAGTAGTATTTCAGGAGGGGTTAACACTGAAGCTTTCTTT.

V is TRBV14 and J is TRBJ1-1; D gene uncertain. Germline V gives CDR1 SGHDN, CDR2 FVKESK. Deletions cut 3 bases from V and 1 base from J, with 9 bases between. CDR3 size: 14 residues. CDR3 amino acids: CASSHLQRNTEAFF. The CDR3 DNA is TGTGCCAGCAGCCACCTACAGAGGAACACTGAAGCTTTCTTT.

V and J are TRBV5-1 and TRBJ1-2; D is perhaps TRBD1 (5 bases). CDR3 length equals 14 residues. CDR1 SGHRS and CDR2 YFSETQ come from the germline V gene. V lost 5 bases, J lost 4 bases, and 15 bases lay in between. The chain's CDR3 is CASRVRGGGYGYTF. The CDR3 coding sequence is TGCGCCAGCAGGGTTAGGGGAGGAGGCTATGGCTACACCTTC.

The V and J genes are TRBV30 and TRBJ2-2; tentatively, D is TRBD1 (5 bases). V lost 3 bases, J lost 5 bases, and 10 bases lay in between. Germline V gives CDR1 GTSNPN, CDR2 SVGIG (reference sequence). This CDR3 is built from 13 residues. This chain's CDR3 is CAWSAGWTGELFF. CDR3 bases: TGTGCCTGGAGCGCAGGGTGGACCGGGGAGCTGTTTTTT.

The rearrangement joins TRBV5-1 to TRBJ1-5; the match to TRBD1 covers 10 bases. Germline assignment: CDR1 SGHRS and CDR2 YFSETQ. The CDR3 extends over 15 amino acids. With 0 bases clipped from V and 6 bases from J, the junction kept 3 bases outside the gene matches. The DNA for the CDR3 is TGCGCCAGCAGCTTGGGGGACAGGGGATCTCAGCCCCAGCATTTT. Residues: CASSLGDRGSQPQHF.